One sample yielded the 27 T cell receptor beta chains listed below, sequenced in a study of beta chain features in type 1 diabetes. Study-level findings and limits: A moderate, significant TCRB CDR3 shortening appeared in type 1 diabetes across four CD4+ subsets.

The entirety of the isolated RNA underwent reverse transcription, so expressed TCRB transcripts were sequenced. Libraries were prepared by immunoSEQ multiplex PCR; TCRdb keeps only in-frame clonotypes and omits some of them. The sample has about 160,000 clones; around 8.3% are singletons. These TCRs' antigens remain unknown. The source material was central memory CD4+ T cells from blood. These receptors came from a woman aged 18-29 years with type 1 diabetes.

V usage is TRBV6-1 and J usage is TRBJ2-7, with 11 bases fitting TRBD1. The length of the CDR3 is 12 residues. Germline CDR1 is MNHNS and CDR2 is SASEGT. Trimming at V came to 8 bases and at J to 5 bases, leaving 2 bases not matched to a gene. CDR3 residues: CASRTGGNEQYF. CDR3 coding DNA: TGTGCCAGCCGGACAGGGGGCAACGAGCAGTACTTC.

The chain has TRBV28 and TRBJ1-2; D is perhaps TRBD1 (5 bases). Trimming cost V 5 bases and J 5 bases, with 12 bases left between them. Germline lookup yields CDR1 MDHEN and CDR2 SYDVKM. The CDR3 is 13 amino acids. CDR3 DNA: TGTGCCAGCAGTAATCACAGGTTTTATGGCTACACCTTC. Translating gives CASSNHRFYGYTF.

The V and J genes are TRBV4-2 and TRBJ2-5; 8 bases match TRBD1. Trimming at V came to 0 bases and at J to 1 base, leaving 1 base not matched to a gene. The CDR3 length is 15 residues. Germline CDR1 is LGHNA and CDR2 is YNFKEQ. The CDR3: CASSQDRGPQETQYF. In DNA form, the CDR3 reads TGTGCCAGCAGCCAAGACAGGGGGCCCCAAGAGACCCAGTACTTC.

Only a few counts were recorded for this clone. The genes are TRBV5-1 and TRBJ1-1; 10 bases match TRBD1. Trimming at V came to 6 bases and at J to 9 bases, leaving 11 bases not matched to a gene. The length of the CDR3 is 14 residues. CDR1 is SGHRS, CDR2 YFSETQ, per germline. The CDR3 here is CASTPGTGAAQAFF. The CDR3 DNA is TGCGCCAGCACACCCGGGACAGGGGCCGCCCAAGCTTTCTTT.

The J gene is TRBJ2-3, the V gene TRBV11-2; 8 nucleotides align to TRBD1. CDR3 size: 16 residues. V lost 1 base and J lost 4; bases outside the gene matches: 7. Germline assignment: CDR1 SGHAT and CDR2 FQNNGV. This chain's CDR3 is CASSLGGTGGSDTQYF. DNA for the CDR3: TGTGCCAGCAGCTTAGGTGGTACAGGGGGATCAGATACGCAGTATTTT.

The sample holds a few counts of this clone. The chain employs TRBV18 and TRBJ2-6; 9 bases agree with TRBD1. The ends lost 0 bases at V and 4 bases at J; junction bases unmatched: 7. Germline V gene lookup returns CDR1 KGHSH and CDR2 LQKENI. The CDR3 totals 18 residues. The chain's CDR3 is CASSPPGTGIQGANVLTF. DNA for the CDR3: TGTGCCAGCTCACCACCAGGGACAGGGATTCAGGGGGCCAACGTCCTGACTTTC.

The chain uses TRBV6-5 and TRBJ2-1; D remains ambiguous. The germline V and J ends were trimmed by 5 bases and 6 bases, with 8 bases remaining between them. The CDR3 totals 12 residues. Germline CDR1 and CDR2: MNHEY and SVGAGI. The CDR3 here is CASSAAANEQFF. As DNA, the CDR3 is TGTGCCAGCAGTGCGGCCGCCAATGAGCAGTTCTTC.

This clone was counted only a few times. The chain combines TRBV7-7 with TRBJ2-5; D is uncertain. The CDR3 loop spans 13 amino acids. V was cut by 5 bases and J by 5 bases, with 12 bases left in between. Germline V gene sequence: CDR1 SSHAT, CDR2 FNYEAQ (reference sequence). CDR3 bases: TGTGCCAGCAGCCCGGGTTTGGCGGAGACCCAGTACTTC. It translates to CASSPGLAETQYF.

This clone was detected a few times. CDR3 residues: CASSRTGGPRPSNQPQHF. The CDR3 DNA is TGTGCCAGCTCTCGAACAGGGGGTCCCCGACCTAGCAATCAGCCCCAGCATTTT. The rearrangement joins TRBV18 to TRBJ1-5; 8 bases are shared with TRBD1. Looked up from germline, CDR1 is KGHSH and CDR2 is LQKENI. The CDR3 extends over 18 amino acids. The junction had 13 bases not matched to a gene; V was cut back by 6 bases and J by 0 bases.

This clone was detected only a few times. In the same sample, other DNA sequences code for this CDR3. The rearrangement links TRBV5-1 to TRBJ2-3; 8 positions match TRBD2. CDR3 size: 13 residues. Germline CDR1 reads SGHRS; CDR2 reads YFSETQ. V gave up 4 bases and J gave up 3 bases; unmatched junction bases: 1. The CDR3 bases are TGCGCCAGCAGCCGGGAGGGGACAGATACGCAGTATTTT. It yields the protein CASSREGTDTQYF. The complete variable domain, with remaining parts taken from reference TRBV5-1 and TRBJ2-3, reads KAGVTQTPRYLIKTRGQQVTLSCSPISGHRSVSWYQQTPGQGLQFLFEYFSETQRNKGNFPGRFSGRQFSNSRSEMNVSTLELGDSALYLCASSREGTDTQYFGPGTRLTVL.

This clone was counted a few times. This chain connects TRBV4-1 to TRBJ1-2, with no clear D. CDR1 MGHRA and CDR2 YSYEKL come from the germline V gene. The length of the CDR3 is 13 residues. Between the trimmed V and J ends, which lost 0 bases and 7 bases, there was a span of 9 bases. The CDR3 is CASSQDRGAGYTF. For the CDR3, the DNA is TGCGCCAGCAGCCAAGATCGCGGTGCTGGCTACACCTTC.

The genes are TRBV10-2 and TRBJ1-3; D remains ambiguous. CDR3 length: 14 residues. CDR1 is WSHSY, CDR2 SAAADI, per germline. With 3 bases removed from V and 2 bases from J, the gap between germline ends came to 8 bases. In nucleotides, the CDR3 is TGCGCCAGCAGTGACAGTGGCCCTGGAAACACCATATATTTT. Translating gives CASSDSGPGNTIYF.

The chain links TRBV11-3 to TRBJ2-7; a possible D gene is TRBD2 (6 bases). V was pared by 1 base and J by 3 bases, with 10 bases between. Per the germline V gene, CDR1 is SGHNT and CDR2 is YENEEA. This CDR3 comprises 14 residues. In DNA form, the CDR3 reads TGTGCCAGCAGCTTAGGGAGGGAGTTCTACGAGCAGTACTTC. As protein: CASSLGREFYEQYF.

CDR3 residues: CACGETQYF. The CDR3 nucleotides read TGTGCCTGCGGAGAGACCCAGTACTTC. The V and J genes are TRBV7-2 and TRBJ2-5; D is undetermined. The CDR3 has 9 residues. Germline V lookup: CDR1 SGHTA, CDR2 FQGNSA. Trimming took off 11 bases at V and 4 bases at J, with 5 bases between the two ends.

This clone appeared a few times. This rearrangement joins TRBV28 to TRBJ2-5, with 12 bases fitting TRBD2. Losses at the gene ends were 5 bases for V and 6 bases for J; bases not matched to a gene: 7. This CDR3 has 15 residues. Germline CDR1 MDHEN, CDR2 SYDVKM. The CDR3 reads CASSRTSGRSQTQYF. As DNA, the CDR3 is TGTGCCAGCAGTCGTACTAGCGGGAGGTCCCAGACCCAGTACTTC. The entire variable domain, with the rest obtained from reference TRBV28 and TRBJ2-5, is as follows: DVKVTQSSRYLVKRTGEKVFLECVQDMDHENMFWYRQDPGLGLRLIYFSYDVKMKEKGDIPEGYSVSREKKERFSLILESASTNQTSMYLCASSRTSGRSQTQYFGPGTRLLVL.

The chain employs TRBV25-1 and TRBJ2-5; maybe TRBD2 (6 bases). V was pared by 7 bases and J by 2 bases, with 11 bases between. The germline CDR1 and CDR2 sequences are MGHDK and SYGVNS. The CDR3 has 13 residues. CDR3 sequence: CASTRTTQETQYF. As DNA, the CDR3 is TGTGCCAGCACGCGGACTACTCAAGAGACCCAGTACTTC.

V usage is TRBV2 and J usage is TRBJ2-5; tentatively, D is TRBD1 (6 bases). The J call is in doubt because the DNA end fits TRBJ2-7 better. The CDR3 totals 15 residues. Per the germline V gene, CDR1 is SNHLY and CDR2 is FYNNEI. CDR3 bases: TGTGCCAGCAGTGAAGGGCAGGGGTTAAGCATCGAGCAGTACTTC. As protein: CASSEGQGLSIEQYF.

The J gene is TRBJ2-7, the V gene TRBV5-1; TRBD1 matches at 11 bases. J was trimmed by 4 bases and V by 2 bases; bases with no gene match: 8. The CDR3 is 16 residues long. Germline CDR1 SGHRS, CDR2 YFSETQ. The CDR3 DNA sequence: TGCGCCAGCAGCTTCCTGGACAGGGGGCGCGGATACGAGCAGTACTTC. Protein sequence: CASSFLDRGRGYEQYF. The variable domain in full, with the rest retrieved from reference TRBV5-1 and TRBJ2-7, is KAGVTQTPRYLIKTRGQQVTLSCSPISGHRSVSWYQQTPGQGLQFLFEYFSETQRNKGNFPGRFSGRQFSNSRSEMNVSTLELGDSALYLCASSFLDRGRGYEQYFGPGTRLTVT.

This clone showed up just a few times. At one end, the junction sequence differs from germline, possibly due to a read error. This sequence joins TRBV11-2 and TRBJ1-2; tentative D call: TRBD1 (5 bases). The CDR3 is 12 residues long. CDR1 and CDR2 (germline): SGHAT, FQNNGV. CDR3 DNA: TGTGCCAGCAGCATAGACAGTTATGGCTACACCTTC. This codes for CASSIDSYGYTF. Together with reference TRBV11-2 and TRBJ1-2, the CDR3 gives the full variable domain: EAGVAQSPRYKIIEKRQSVAFWCNPISGHATLYWYQQILGQGPKLLIQFQNNGVVDDSQLPKDRFSAERLKGVDSTLKIQPAKLEDSAVYLCASSIDSYGYTFGSGTRLTVV.

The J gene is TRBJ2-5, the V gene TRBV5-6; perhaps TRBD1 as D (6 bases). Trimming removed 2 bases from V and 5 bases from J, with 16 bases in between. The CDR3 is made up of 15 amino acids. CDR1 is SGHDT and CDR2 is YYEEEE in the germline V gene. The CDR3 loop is CASSLQGRNWETQYF. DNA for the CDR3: TGTGCCAGCAGCTTACAGGGAAGAAATTGGGAGACCCAGTACTTC.

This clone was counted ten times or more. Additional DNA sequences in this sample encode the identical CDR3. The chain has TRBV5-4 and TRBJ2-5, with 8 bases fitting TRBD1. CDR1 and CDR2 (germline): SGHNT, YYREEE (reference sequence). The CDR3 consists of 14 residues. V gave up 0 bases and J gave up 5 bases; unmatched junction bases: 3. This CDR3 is CASSLGRGQETQYF. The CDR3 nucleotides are TGTGCCAGCAGCTTGGGCAGGGGGCAGGAGACCCAGTACTTC.

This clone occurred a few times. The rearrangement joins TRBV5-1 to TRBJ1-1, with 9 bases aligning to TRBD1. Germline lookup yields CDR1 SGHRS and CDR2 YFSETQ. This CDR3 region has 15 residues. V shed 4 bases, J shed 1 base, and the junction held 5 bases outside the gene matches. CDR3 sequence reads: CASSRQQGANTEAFF. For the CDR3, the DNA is TGCGCCAGCAGCAGACAACAGGGGGCGAACACTGAAGCTTTCTTT.

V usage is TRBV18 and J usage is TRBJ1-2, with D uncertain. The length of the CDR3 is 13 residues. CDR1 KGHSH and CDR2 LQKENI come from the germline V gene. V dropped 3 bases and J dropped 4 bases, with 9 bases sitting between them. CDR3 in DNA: TGTGCCAGCTCACCTACGGGTCCCTATGGCTACACCTTC. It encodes CASSPTGPYGYTF.

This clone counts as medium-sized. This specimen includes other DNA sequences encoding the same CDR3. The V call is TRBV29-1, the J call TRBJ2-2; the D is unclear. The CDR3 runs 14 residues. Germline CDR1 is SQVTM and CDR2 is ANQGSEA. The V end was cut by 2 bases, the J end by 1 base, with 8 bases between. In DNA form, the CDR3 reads TGCAGCGTTGAAAAACAGCTGAACACCGGGGAGCTGTTTTTT. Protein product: CSVEKQLNTGELFF.

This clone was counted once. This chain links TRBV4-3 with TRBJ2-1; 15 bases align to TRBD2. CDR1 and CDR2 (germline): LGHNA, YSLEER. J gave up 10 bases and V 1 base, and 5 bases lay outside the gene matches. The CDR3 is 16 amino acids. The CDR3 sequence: CASSQAGLAGGGEQFF. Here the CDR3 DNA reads TGCGCCAGCAGCCAAGCGGGACTAGCGGGAGGTGGAGAGCAGTTCTTC.

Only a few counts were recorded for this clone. DNA for the CDR3: TGTGCCAGCAGCGTTTGGCCCCAAGAGACCCAGTACTTC. Protein product: CASSVWPQETQYF. This chain joins TRBV5-6 and TRBJ2-5; no clear D gene. V lost 4 bases, J lost 1 base, and 8 bases lay in between. Germline CDR1 is SGHDT and CDR2 is YYEEEE. This CDR3 comprises 13 residues.

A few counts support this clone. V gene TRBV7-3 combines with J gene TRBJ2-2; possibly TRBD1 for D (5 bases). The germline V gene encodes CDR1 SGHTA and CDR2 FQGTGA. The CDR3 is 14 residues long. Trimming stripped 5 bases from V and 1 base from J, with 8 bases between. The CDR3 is CASSPTGNTGELFF. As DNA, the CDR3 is TGTGCCAGCAGCCCAACAGGGAACACCGGGGAGCTGTTTTTT.